Presented here are 14 T cell receptor beta chains from one specimen sequenced in a study of cytomegalovirus exposure and HLA in healthy donors. The PCR used 60 Vbeta and 13 Jbeta primers. Clones were read by immunoSEQ multiplex PCR, and TCRdb kept only the in-frame ones, dropping some. This repertoire comprises 40,000 to 50,000 clones; its ten largest clones make up under 1.4%. Sequencing input: PBMCs. The receptors originated from a woman aged 40 to 55 in good health and CMV-seronegative.

This chain links TRBV6-6 with TRBJ1-2, with a possible D match to TRBD1 (5 bases). V lost 5 bases, J lost 4 bases, and 11 bases lay in between. The CDR3 contains 13 residues. The germline gives CDR1 MNHNY, CDR2 SVGAGI (reference sequence). CDR3 amino acids: CASSETGLYGYTF. CDR3 sequence (DNA): TGTGCCAGCAGTGAGACGGGACTCTATGGCTACACCTTC.

The chain has TRBV5-1 and TRBJ2-2; TRBD1 matches 8 bases. The CDR3 length is 15 residues. The V gene's germline CDR1 is SGHRS and CDR2 YFSETQ. V trimming: 3 bases; J trimming: 6 bases; junction bases outside the gene matches: 7. The CDR3 DNA is TGCGCCAGCAGCTCCGGGACAGGCTTTTCCGGGGAGCTGTTTTTT. Translation: CASSSGTGFSGELFF. Full variable domain (rest looked up from reference TRBV5-1 and TRBJ2-2): KAGVTQTPRYLIKTRGQQVTLSCSPISGHRSVSWYQQTPGQGLQFLFEYFSETQRNKGNFPGRFSGRQFSNSRSEMNVSTLELGDSALYLCASSSGTGFSGELFFGEGSRLTVL.

This chain joins TRBV7-2 and TRBJ2-3, with a weak D call TRBD2 (5 bases). The CDR3 loop spans 15 amino acids. Between the trimmed V and J ends, which lost 1 base and 3 bases, there was a span of 11 bases. CDR1 and CDR2 from the germline V gene are SGHTA and FQGNSA. CDR3 residues: CASSLDLARTDTQYF. The CDR3 nucleotides read TGTGCCAGCAGCTTAGATCTAGCACGGACAGATACGCAGTATTTT.

The V gene is TRBV30, the J gene TRBJ2-7; 13 nucleotides agree with TRBD2. Germline V CDR1 and CDR2: GTSNPN, SVGIG (reference sequence). This CDR3 is built from 18 residues. The J segment lost 0 bases and the V segment lost 1 base, leaving 9 bases of the junction unmatched. Written as DNA, the CDR3 is TGTGCCTGGAGTGGACAGGGTACTAGCGGGAGGGCCTCCTACGAGCAGTACTTC. Its protein product is CAWSGQGTSGRASYEQYF.

The V gene is TRBV14, the J gene TRBJ2-3; D gene ambiguous. V lost 4 bases and J lost 0, with 5 bases in between. Germline V gives CDR1 SGHDN, CDR2 FVKESK. The length of the CDR3 is 13 residues. The CDR3 sequence is CASSLLSTDTQYF. CDR3 DNA: TGTGCCAGCAGCCTTCTGAGCACAGATACGCAGTATTTT.

The V gene is TRBV4-3, the J gene TRBJ2-2; 16 nucleotides agree with TRBD2. The CDR3 loop spans 19 amino acids. Germline CDR1 is LGHNA and CDR2 is YSLEER. After removal of 4 bases from V and 3 bases from J, the junction contained 8 bases not matched to a gene. The CDR3 here is CASSPEGLAGGPDTGELFF. DNA of the CDR3: TGCGCCAGCAGCCCAGAGGGACTAGCGGGAGGGCCCGACACCGGGGAGCTGTTTTTT.

This chain links TRBV30 with TRBJ1-2, with D perhaps matching TRBD1 (6 bases). Trimming cost V 4 bases and J 2 bases, with 17 bases left between them. The length of the CDR3 is 15 residues. Germline V lookup: CDR1 GTSNPN, CDR2 SVGIG (reference sequence). The CDR3 region is CAWNVPGQKNYGYTF. The CDR3 DNA is TGTGCCTGGAACGTACCGGGACAAAAGAACTATGGCTACACCTTC.

The V call is TRBV11-2, the J call TRBJ2-7, with TRBD2 matching 10 bases. Germline loops: CDR1 SGHAT, CDR2 FQNNGV. This CDR3 has 15 residues. Unmatched junction bases numbered 8, after V lost 5 bases and J lost 4 bases. This CDR3 reads CASSPSGSGIYEQYF. As DNA, the CDR3 is TGTGCCAGCAGCCCTAGCGGGAGCGGAATATACGAGCAGTACTTC.

V usage is TRBV7-7 and J usage is TRBJ2-3, with a possible D match to TRBD1 (5 bases). Looked up from germline, CDR1 is SSHAT and CDR2 is FNYEAQ (reference sequence). V gave up 2 bases and J gave up 6 bases, with 12 bases separating them. The CDR3 consists of 14 residues. The DNA for the CDR3 is TGTGCCAGCAGCTTACGGCTAGACAGTGATACGCAGTATTTT. It encodes CASSLRLDSDTQYF.

The rearrangement joins TRBV28 to TRBJ2-7; TRBD1 aligns across 9 bases. With 5 bases clipped from V and 2 bases from J, the junction kept 4 bases outside the gene matches. Germline V gives CDR1 MDHEN, CDR2 SYDVKM. The CDR3 extends over 14 amino acids. Here the CDR3 reads CASSRQGEAYEQYF. The DNA of the CDR3 is TGTGCCAGCAGTCGACAGGGGGAAGCCTACGAGCAGTACTTC. Looking up the rest from reference TRBV28 and TRBJ2-7 gives the full variable domain: DVKVTQSSRYLVKRTGEKVFLECVQDMDHENMFWYRQDPGLGLRLIYFSYDVKMKEKGDIPEGYSVSREKKERFSLILESASTNQTSMYLCASSRQGEAYEQYFGPGTRLTVT.

The chain uses TRBV27 and TRBJ2-3; D gene uncertain. Deletions cut 3 bases from V and 0 bases from J, with 10 bases between. Per the germline V gene, CDR1 is MNHEY and CDR2 is SMNVEV (reference sequence). This CDR3 is 15 amino acids long. The CDR3 is CASSFMRSSTDTQYF. As DNA, the CDR3 is TGTGCCAGCAGTTTCATGAGATCTAGCACAGATACGCAGTATTTT.

This chain uses TRBV9 with TRBJ1-1; 7 nucleotides align to TRBD1. Germline V gives CDR1 SGDLS, CDR2 YYNGEE. The V segment lost 4 bases and the J segment 0 bases; nucleotides outside the gene matches: 9. This CDR3 is built from 16 residues. CDR3 loop: CASSPRQGGMNTEAFF. The CDR3 bases are TGTGCCAGCAGCCCTCGACAGGGTGGGATGAACACTGAAGCTTTCTTT.

This rearrangement joins TRBV27 to TRBJ1-5; 8 bases align to TRBD1. Germline V gene data show CDR1 as MNHEY and CDR2 as SMNVEV (reference sequence). The trim removed 6 bases at V and 0 bases at J, leaving 4 bases unmatched. The CDR3 runs to 15 residues. The CDR3 region has the DNA TGTGCCAGCAGAACAGGGGGATATAGCAATCAGCCCCAGCATTTT. Residues: CASRTGGYSNQPQHF.

V is TRBV28 and J is TRBJ2-5, with a weak D call TRBD2 (7 bases). This CDR3 comprises 17 residues. The germline CDR1 and CDR2 sequences are MDHEN and SYDVKM. V lost 4 bases and J lost 2, with 20 bases in between. This CDR3 reads CASSWGALAGQQETQYF. CDR3 bases: TGTGCCAGCAGTTGGGGGGCCTTAGCGGGTCAACAAGAGACCCAGTACTTC. Full variable domain (missing parts from reference TRBV28 and TRBJ2-5): DVKVTQSSRYLVKRTGEKVFLECVQDMDHENMFWYRQDPGLGLRLIYFSYDVKMKEKGDIPEGYSVSREKKERFSLILESASTNQTSMYLCASSWGALAGQQETQYFGPGTRLLVL.